The T cell receptor beta chain described here comes from a study of a mutant IDH1 vaccine in newly diagnosed glioma. Looking at the study overall: Before enrollment, patients got radiotherapy alone, temozolomide alone, or mostly the combination. Study conclusions and caveats: Alterations occurring in top peripheral T cell clonotypes seemed unrelated to pseudoprogression.

Clones were read by immunoSEQ multiplex PCR, and TCRdb kept only the in-frame ones, dropping some. The sample contains approximately 81,000 clones, 85% of which appear only once. On this clone: Its antigen is not identified.

The CDR3 has 16 residues. V trimming: 6 bases; J trimming: 0 bases; junction bases outside the gene matches: 9. CDR1 SGHTA and CDR2 FQGNSA come from the germline V gene. As for time point: week 23, last vaccination. The study gave 300 ug of mutant IDH1 20-mer peptide per vaccine dose, with topical imiquimod. Specimen: PBMCs, collected from a glioma patient whose treatment included an IDH1 peptide vaccine. This TCR was recovered from a man aged 25 to 45 with glioma. Some clones in this sample may be carry-over from other donors' samples. The chain links TRBV7-2 to TRBJ2-3, with 7 bases matching TRBD2. CDR3 in DNA: TGTGCCAGCAGGCCGGGCGGGGGTCTGAGCACAGATACGCAGTATTTT. Its translation is CASRPGGGLSTDTQYF.